Included here is one T cell receptor (beta chain) sequence, with context. A far larger clone is one nucleotide away, so this likely arose from a read error. This sample was included in a study of regulatory T cells in long-lasting Graves disease. iRepertoire HTBI primers and Arm-PCR of CDR3 regions built TCR beta libraries. TCRdb reprocessed the multiplex PCR reads with MiXCR, giving one entry per CDR3 protein. The sample comprises approximately 250,000 distinct CDR3 sequences, around 16% of which are singletons, and approximately 20% rests with the top ten. The CDR3 has 16 amino acids. Germline lookup yields CDR1 MNHGY and CDR2 SAAAGT. The sample's time point: newly diagnosed GD, antithyroid drugs for less than 3 months. The TCR library used RNA extracted from PBMCs.

Specimen: peripheral blood mononuclear cells (PBMCs), collected at new diagnosis, from a patient treated with antithyroid drugs. The V and J genes are TRBV6-8 and TRBJ2-1; D may be TRBD1 (5 bases). The clonotype comes from a female donor with Graves disease. CDR3 coding DNA: TGTGCCAGCAATTACCCCACAGGTTCCTCCTACAATGAGCAGTTCTTC. It yields the protein CASNYPTGSSYNEQFF.